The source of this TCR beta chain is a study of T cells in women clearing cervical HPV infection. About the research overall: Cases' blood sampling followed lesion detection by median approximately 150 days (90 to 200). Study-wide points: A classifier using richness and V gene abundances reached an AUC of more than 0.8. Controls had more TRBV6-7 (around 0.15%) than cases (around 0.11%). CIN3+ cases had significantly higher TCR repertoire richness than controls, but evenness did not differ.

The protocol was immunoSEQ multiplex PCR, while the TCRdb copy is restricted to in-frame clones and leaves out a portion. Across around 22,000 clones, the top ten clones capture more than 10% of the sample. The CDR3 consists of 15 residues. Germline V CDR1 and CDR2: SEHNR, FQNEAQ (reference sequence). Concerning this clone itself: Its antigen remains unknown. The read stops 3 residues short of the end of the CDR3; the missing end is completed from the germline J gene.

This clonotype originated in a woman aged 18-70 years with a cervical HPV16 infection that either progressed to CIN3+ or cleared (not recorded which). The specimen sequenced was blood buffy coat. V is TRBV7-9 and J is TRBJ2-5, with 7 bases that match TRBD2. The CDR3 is CASSSTTGGRDTQYF. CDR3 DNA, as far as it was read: TGTGCCAGCAGCTCTACTACCGGGGGGAGAGATACC.